The 22 T cell receptor beta chains presented below share a single source sample, sequenced in a study of blood T cell repertoires in COVID-19. Data came from immunoSEQ multiplex PCR; TCRdb stores just in-frame clones and leaves some out. Here the sample spans 270,000 or so clones, 80% to 90% being singletons. Specimen: peripheral blood. The receptors here all came from a woman aged 25 to 45 with active or convalescent COVID-19.

The CDR3 nucleotides are TGTGCCAGCTCACCCTGGAGTCGGGAGGTGAACACTGAAGCTTTCTTT. This encodes CASSPWSREVNTEAFF. This chain links TRBV18 with TRBJ1-1; D is undetermined. The CDR3 length is 16 residues. The V and J ends lost 3 bases and 0 bases respectively, with 14 bases between them. The germline gives CDR1 KGHSH, CDR2 LQKENI.

The chain employs TRBV11-2 and TRBJ2-3; TRBD1 matches at 7 bases. J lost 3 bases, V lost 7 bases, and 10 bases had no gene match. Germline V lookup: CDR1 SGHAT, CDR2 FQNNGV. CDR3 length equals 15 residues. The CDR3, as DNA: TGTGCCAGCATCACGAGCAGGGGGACGACAGATACGCAGTATTTT. This translates into CASITSRGTTDTQYF. Looking up the rest from reference TRBV11-2 and TRBJ2-3 gives the full variable domain: EAGVAQSPRYKIIEKRQSVAFWCNPISGHATLYWYQQILGQGPKLLIQFQNNGVVDDSQLPKDRFSAERLKGVDSTLKIQPAKLEDSAVYLCASITSRGTTDTQYFGPGTRLTVL.

As concerns this clone: Other DNA variants within this sample encode the same CDR3. The chain combines TRBV15 with TRBJ1-5; tentative D call: TRBD1 (6 bases). The length of the CDR3 is 15 residues. Germline V gene sequence: CDR1 LNHNV, CDR2 YYDKDF (reference sequence). The V end was cut by 0 bases, the J end by 4 bases, with 10 bases between. The CDR3 here is CATSRDRGRNQPQHF. In DNA form, the CDR3 reads TGTGCCACCAGCAGAGACAGGGGTCGGAATCAGCCCCAGCATTTT.

This chain links TRBV7-9 with TRBJ2-1, with TRBD2 identical over 9 bases. The CDR3 covers 15 residues. CDR1 and CDR2 (germline): SEHNR, FQNEAQ (reference sequence). With 1 base clipped from V and 4 bases from J, the junction kept 2 bases outside the gene matches. The DNA of the CDR3 is TGTGCCAGCAGCTTAGGACTAGCGGAATACAATGAGCAGTTCTTC. Translating gives CASSLGLAEYNEQFF.

This rearrangement joins TRBV12-5 to TRBJ1-1; tentative D call: TRBD1 (6 bases). V shed 0 bases and J shed 6 bases, with 20 bases lying between them. The length of the CDR3 is 17 residues. Looked up from germline, CDR1 is LGHNT and CDR2 is FRNRAP. The CDR3: CASGLVAPEGGKAEAFF. CDR3 bases: TGTGCTAGTGGTTTGGTAGCACCAGAGGGGGGGAAGGCTGAAGCTTTCTTT.

The chain has TRBV7-6 and TRBJ2-7, with D possibly being TRBD2 (6 bases). The germline gives CDR1 SGHVS, CDR2 FNYEAQ. The CDR3 is made up of 16 amino acids. The germline V and J ends were trimmed by 1 base and 7 bases, with 20 bases remaining between them. The CDR3 nucleotides read TGTGCCAGCAGCTTAGGACCGAACGGGGGTTCGGGGGAGCAGTACTTC. Translating it yields CASSLGPNGGSGEQYF. Full variable domain (remainder filled in from reference TRBV7-6 and TRBJ2-7): GAGVSQSPRYKVTKRGQDVALRCDPISGHVSLYWYRQALGQGPEFLTYFNYEAQQDKSGLPNDRFSAERPEGSISTLTIQRTEQRDSAMYRCASSLGPNGGSGEQYFGPGTRLTVT.

V gene TRBV4-2 combines with J gene TRBJ1-6; no firm D call. V lost 4 bases, J lost 8 bases, and 9 bases lay in between. Germline CDR1 LGHNA, CDR2 YNFKEQ. CDR3 size: 13 residues. The CDR3 protein is CASSLRPYSPLHF. CDR3 nucleotides: TGTGCCAGCAGCCTCCGTCCCTATTCACCCCTCCACTTT.

The genes are TRBV19 and TRBJ2-7; weak D call: TRBD1 (6 bases). The CDR3 runs to 15 residues. The germline V gene has CDR1 LNHDA and CDR2 SQIVND (reference sequence). V lost 5 bases, J lost 2 bases, and 16 bases lay in between. The CDR3 DNA follows: TGTGCCAGTAGTTGGGGGTTTGGGGGCACCTACGAGCAGTACTTC. This encodes CASSWGFGGTYEQYF.

This clone was observed a single time. V usage is TRBV5-5 and J usage is TRBJ1-4; 8 bases are a match to TRBD1. CDR3 length equals 15 residues. V shed 4 bases, J shed 8 bases, and the junction held 10 bases outside the gene matches. Looked up from germline, CDR1 is SGHKS and CDR2 is YYEKEE (reference sequence). The CDR3 nucleotides are TGTGCCAGCAGCCCTCGGACAGGGTGGAAGGAAAAACTGTTTTTT. As protein: CASSPRTGWKEKLFF.

The chain joins TRBV7-3 to TRBJ2-5; TRBD1 is a possible D gene (6 bases). This CDR3 has 13 amino acids. Germline lookup yields CDR1 SGHTA and CDR2 FQGTGA. V lost 5 bases and J 1 base, leaving 8 bases between the germline ends. Here the CDR3 reads CASSRGTQETQYF. The CDR3 DNA is TGTGCCAGCAGCAGGGGGACCCAAGAGACCCAGTACTTC.

This clone appeared a single time. V and J are TRBV6-4 and TRBJ1-1; TRBD1 matches 7 bases. This CDR3 is 15 amino acids long. CDR1 is MRHNA and CDR2 is SNTAGT in the germline V gene. The chain's CDR3 is CPGGAGGTTNTEAFF. The CDR3 nucleotides are TGTCCCGGGGGGGCAGGGGGAACCACAAACACTGAAGCTTTCTTT.

This clone was picked up one time. J is TRBJ2-3 and V is TRBV4-3; 7 bases are a match to TRBD2. Germline V CDR1 and CDR2: LGHNA, YSLEER. Trimming took 3 bases from V and 1 from J; bases not matched to a gene: 4. This CDR3 is 15 amino acids long. The CDR3 region has the DNA TGCGCCAGCAGCCATGGACTAGGGGGCACAGATACGCAGTATTTT. It specifies CASSHGLGGTDTQYF.

The chain employs TRBV2 and TRBJ2-3, with TRBD2 matching 9 bases. Germline values: CDR1 SNHLY, CDR2 FYNNEI. CDR3 size: 16 residues. V shed 4 bases, J shed 2 bases, and the junction held 7 bases outside the gene matches. CDR3 loop: CASSAGRGGSTDTQYF. CDR3 in DNA: TGTGCCAGCAGTGCTGGGCGGGGGGGCTCCACAGATACGCAGTATTTT. The complete variable domain, with remaining parts taken from reference TRBV2 and TRBJ2-3, reads EPEVTQTPSHQVTQMGQEVILRCVPISNHLYFYWYRQILGQKVEFLVSFYNNEISEKSEIFDDQFSVERPDGSNFTLKIRSTKLEDSAMYFCASSAGRGGSTDTQYFGPGTRLTVL.

This clone turned up a few times. This rearrangement joins TRBV27 to TRBJ2-3, with D possibly TRBD2 on 5 matching bases. This CDR3 is 18 amino acids long. V was clipped by 6 bases and J by 0 bases, with 22 bases between them. Germline assignment: CDR1 MNHEY and CDR2 SMNVEV (reference sequence). The CDR3 coding sequence is TGTGCCAGCAGATATCGGCGAACTAGGGCATCTAGCACAGATACGCAGTATTTT. Translating it yields CASRYRRTRASSTDTQYF.

This sequence joins TRBV3-1 (or the pseudogene TRBV3-2) and TRBJ2-7, with 7 bases fitting TRBD1. Trimming took 8 bases from V and 5 from J; bases not matched to a gene: 18. The CDR3 is 16 amino acids. Germline CDR1 LGHDT, CDR2 YNNKEL (reference sequence). The CDR3 bases are TGTGCCAGCTCACCAACTCCGGGACAGCCCCCAAACGAGCAGTACTTC. This encodes CASSPTPGQPPNEQYF.

The V gene is TRBV28, the J gene TRBJ2-7; 8 bases align to TRBD1. Trimming at V came to 4 bases and at J to 3 bases, leaving 2 bases not matched to a gene. Germline CDR1 MDHEN, CDR2 SYDVKM. The CDR3 consists of 13 residues. The CDR3 loop reads CASSYGQGYEQYF. The CDR3 DNA is TGTGCCAGCAGTTACGGACAGGGCTACGAGCAGTACTTC.

V usage is TRBV6-2 or TRBV6-3 and J usage is TRBJ1-6, with D uncertain. Germline loops: CDR1 MNHEY, CDR2 SVGEGT. The V gene lost 7 bases and the J gene lost 10 bases, with 20 bases spanning the gap. The CDR3 totals 15 residues. This chain's CDR3 is CASTPWGAKGSPLHF. In DNA form, the CDR3 reads TGTGCCAGCACCCCCTGGGGAGCCAAGGGCTCACCCCTCCACTTT.

The chain has TRBV28 and TRBJ2-3; possibly TRBD1 or TRBD2 for D (6 bases each). This CDR3 spans 13 amino acids. CDR1 MDHEN and CDR2 SYDVKM come from the germline V gene. V shed 10 bases and J shed 3 bases, with 14 bases lying between them. This CDR3 reads CATRGGGTDTQYF. DNA of the CDR3: TGTGCCACCAGGGGAGGAGGGACAGATACGCAGTATTTT.

This chain links TRBV27 with TRBJ2-1; 8 bases line up with TRBD1. Germline V lookup: CDR1 MNHEY, CDR2 SMNVEV (reference sequence). V dropped 3 bases and J dropped 4; count of bases not matched to a gene: 8. This CDR3 is 16 amino acids long. The CDR3, as DNA: TGTGCCAGCAGTTTCTATTACAGGGGGTTTTACAATGAGCAGTTCTTC. Its protein is CASSFYYRGFYNEQFF.

The chain recombines TRBV7-6 with TRBJ1-5, with TRBD1 matching 8 bases. Germline CDR1 reads SGHVS; CDR2 reads FNYEAQ. This CDR3 is 18 amino acids long. Trimming removed 7 bases from V and 4 bases from J; junction bases left unmatched: 18. Here the CDR3 reads CASNPGTGQLTFNQPQHF. CDR3 sequence (DNA): TGTGCCAGCAACCCCGGGACAGGCCAATTAACCTTTAATCAGCCCCAGCATTTT.

The genes are TRBV29-1 and TRBJ2-6; unclear D gene. Germline CDR1 reads SQVTM; CDR2 reads ANQGSEA. V was clipped by 3 bases and J by 0 bases, with 6 bases between them. CDR3 length equals 14 residues. CDR3 amino acids: CSVERISGANVLTF. In DNA, the CDR3 is TGCAGCGTTGAGAGGATCTCTGGGGCCAACGTCCTGACTTTC.

This clone was counted once. The chain employs TRBV5-1 and TRBJ1-6; no firm D call. Germline lookup yields CDR1 SGHRS and CDR2 YFSETQ. The CDR3 is 15 amino acids. V was cut by 5 bases and J by 4 bases, with 13 bases left in between. This CDR3 is CASSREQNYNSPLHF. As DNA, the CDR3 is TGCGCCAGCAGTAGAGAACAGAATTATAATTCACCCCTCCACTTT. The full variable domain, its missing parts supplied by reference TRBV5-1 and TRBJ1-6, is KAGVTQTPRYLIKTRGQQVTLSCSPISGHRSVSWYQQTPGQGLQFLFEYFSETQRNKGNFPGRFSGRQFSNSRSEMNVSTLELGDSALYLCASSREQNYNSPLHFGNGTRLTVT.